This entry is about one T cell receptor beta chain. Its antigen is still unknown. A read error is possible here, since a much larger clone lies one base away. These data originate in a study of blood T cells in healthy people across ages. Study findings and constraints: Relative to aged donors, long-lived donors carried more naive CD4+ cells and displayed higher diversity.

Samples each yielded at least 5.5 micrograms of total RNA. Combining a sample-barcoded 5' primer with a J-beta primer mix, a second PCR ran for roughly 6 to 11 cycles. TCRdb recomputed calls from the 5' RACE reads with MiXCR, one row per CDR3 protein. This table has about 770,000 distinct CDR3 sequences, under 45% appearing once. Germline CDR1 is DFQATT and CDR2 is SNEGSKA (reference sequence). V was shortened by 1 base and J by 8 bases, with 12 bases between the two germline ends. The CDR3 loop spans 13 amino acids. The J gene is TRBJ2-4, the V gene TRBV20-1; D is tentatively TRBD1 or TRBD2 (5 bases each). The sequencing input was blood. This sequence originates from a man between 60 and 75 years old in good health. Written as DNA, the CDR3 is TGCAGTGCTAGAGGAGTGGGGGAAGACATTCAGTACTTC. Protein product: CSARGVGEDIQYF.